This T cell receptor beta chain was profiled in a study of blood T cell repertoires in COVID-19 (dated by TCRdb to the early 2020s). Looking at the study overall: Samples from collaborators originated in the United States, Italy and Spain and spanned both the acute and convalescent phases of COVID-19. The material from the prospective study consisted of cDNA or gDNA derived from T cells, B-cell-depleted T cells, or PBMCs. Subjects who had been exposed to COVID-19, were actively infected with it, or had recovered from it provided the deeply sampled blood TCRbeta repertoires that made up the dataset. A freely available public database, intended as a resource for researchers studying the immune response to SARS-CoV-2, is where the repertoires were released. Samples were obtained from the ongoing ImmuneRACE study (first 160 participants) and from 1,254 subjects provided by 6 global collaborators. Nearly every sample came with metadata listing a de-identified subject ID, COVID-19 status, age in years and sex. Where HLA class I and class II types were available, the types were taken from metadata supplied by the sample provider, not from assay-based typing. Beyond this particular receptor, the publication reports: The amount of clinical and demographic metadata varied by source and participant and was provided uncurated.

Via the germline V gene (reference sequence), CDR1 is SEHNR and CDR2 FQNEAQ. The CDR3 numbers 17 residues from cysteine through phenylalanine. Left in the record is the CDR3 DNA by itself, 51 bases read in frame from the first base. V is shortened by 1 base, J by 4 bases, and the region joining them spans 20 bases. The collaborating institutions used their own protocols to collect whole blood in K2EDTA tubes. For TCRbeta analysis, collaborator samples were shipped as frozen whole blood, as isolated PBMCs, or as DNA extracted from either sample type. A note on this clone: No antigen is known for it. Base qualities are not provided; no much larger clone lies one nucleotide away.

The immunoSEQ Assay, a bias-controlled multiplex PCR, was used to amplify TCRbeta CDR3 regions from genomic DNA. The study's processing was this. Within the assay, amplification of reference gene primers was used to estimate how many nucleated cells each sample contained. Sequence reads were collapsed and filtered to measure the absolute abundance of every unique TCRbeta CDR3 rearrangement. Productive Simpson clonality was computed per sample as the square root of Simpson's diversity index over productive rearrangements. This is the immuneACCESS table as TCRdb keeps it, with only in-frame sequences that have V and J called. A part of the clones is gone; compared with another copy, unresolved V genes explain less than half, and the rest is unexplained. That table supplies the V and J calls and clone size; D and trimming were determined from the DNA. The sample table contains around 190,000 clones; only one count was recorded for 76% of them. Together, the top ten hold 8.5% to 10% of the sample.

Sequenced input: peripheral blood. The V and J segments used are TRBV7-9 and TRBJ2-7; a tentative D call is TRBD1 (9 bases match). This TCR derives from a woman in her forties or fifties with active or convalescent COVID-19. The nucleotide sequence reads TGTGCCAGCAGCTTAGGATCGGGAGGGACAGGGACGTACGAGCAGTACTTC. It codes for CASSLGSGGTGTYEQYF.